These 9 T cell receptor beta chains originate from one sample sequenced in a study of blood T cell repertoires in COVID-19. The assay was immunoSEQ multiplex PCR, and TCRdb's table has in-frame clones only and misses some. In the table there are about 210,000 clones, about nine tenths of which are singletons. Material for sequencing was peripheral blood. The receptors originated from a man aged 18 to 35 with active or convalescent COVID-19.

This chain joins TRBV7-8 and TRBJ2-1, with D unclear. V lost 5 bases, J lost 6 bases, and 11 bases lay in between. Germline V gives CDR1 SGHVS, CDR2 FQNEAQ. This CDR3 comprises 13 residues. CDR3 DNA: TGTGCCAGCAGCGCCTACAGCCCCAATGAGCAGTTCTTC. It specifies CASSAYSPNEQFF. Together with reference TRBV7-8 and TRBJ2-1, the CDR3 gives the full variable domain: GAGVSQSPRYKVAKRGQDVALRCDPISGHVSLFWYQQALGQGPEFLTYFQNEAQLDKSGLPSDRFFAERPEGSVSTLKIQRTQQEDSAVYLCASSAYSPNEQFFGPGTRLTVL.

The gene calls are TRBV7-8 and TRBJ2-1, with 10 bases matching TRBD1. V lost 2 bases and J lost 7; bases outside the gene matches: 11. The CDR3 has 17 residues. Germline values: CDR1 SGHVS, CDR2 FQNEAQ. The CDR3 nucleotides are TGTGCCAGCAGCTTAAATATGGACAGGGGGTACGGTAATGAGCAGTTCTTC. It is translated as CASSLNMDRGYGNEQFF.

This clone appeared a single time. This chain connects TRBV3-1 (or the pseudogene TRBV3-2) to TRBJ2-5, with 12 bases that match TRBD2. Germline-derived CDR1 and CDR2 are LGHDT and YNNKEL (reference sequence). This CDR3 contains 15 residues. V shed 2 bases and J 5 bases; nucleotides not matched to a gene: 3. The CDR3 DNA follows: TGTGCCAGCAGCCAAAGGACTAGCGGGGACGAGACCCAGTACTTC. Translation: CASSQRTSGDETQYF.

The V call is TRBV24-1, the J call TRBJ2-3, with TRBD2 identical over 14 bases. V shed 3 bases, J shed 5 bases, and the junction held 3 bases outside the gene matches. CDR1 is KGHDR and CDR2 is SFDVKD in the germline V gene. The CDR3 spans 16 residues. The CDR3 DNA sequence: TGTGCCACCAGTGATGCCGGGACTAGCGGGAGAGATACGCAGTATTTT. Translation gives CATSDAGTSGRDTQYF.

The rearrangement links TRBV29-1 to TRBJ1-1; tentative D call: TRBD1 (5 bases). Trimming stripped 4 bases from V and 7 bases from J, with 10 bases between. CDR3 length equals 11 residues. Germline values: CDR1 SQVTM, CDR2 ANQGSEA. CDR3 residues: CSVGTPLEAFF. CDR3 bases: TGCAGCGTTGGGACACCCCTTGAAGCTTTCTTT.

The chain uses TRBV6-5 and TRBJ1-1; 7 nucleotides agree with TRBD1. CDR1 and CDR2 from the germline V gene are MNHEY and SVGAGI. The CDR3 contains 15 residues. J gave up 8 bases and V 0 bases, and 9 bases lay outside the gene matches. This chain's CDR3 is CASSYSGLRDREAFF. DNA of the CDR3: TGTGCCAGCAGTTACTCGGGACTCCGGGACAGAGAAGCTTTCTTT.

The chain joins TRBV13 to TRBJ2-7; a weak D match, TRBD2 (5 bases). This CDR3 has 13 amino acids. CDR1 PRHDT and CDR2 FYEKMQ come from the germline V gene (reference sequence). V lost 5 bases, J lost 5 bases, and 13 bases lay in between. The CDR3 DNA sequence: TGTGCCAGCAGCCCCCGGACGAGGGACGAGCAGTACTTC. It is translated as CASSPRTRDEQYF.

V is TRBV28 and J is TRBJ1-2, with D unclear. Trimming left V 5 bases short and J 1 base short, with 8 bases between. The CDR3 extends over 13 amino acids. Germline-derived CDR1 and CDR2 are MDHEN and SYDVKM. For the CDR3, the DNA is TGTGCCAGCAGTGTTGAGGATAACTATGGCTACACCTTC. Translated, it gives CASSVEDNYGYTF.

The V and J genes are TRBV6-1 and TRBJ1-2, with 11 bases lining up with TRBD1. The length of the CDR3 is 17 residues. Germline assignment: CDR1 MNHNS and CDR2 SASEGT. V gave up 3 bases and J gave up 4 bases; unmatched junction bases: 10. The CDR3 bases are TGTGCCAGCAGTGACCCGGGACAGGGGGAAAGGGGCTATGGCTACACCTTC. Its translation is CASSDPGQGERGYGYTF.